This TCR beta chain derives from a study of brain metastases from non-small cell lung cancer. The protocol was immunoSEQ multiplex PCR, while the TCRdb copy is restricted to in-frame clones and leaves out a portion. The data contain about 4,200 clones, more than 80% of them singletons. Germline CDR1 reads MNHNS; CDR2 reads SASEGT. The CDR3 is made up of 12 amino acids. Deletions cut 4 bases from V and 4 bases from J, with 7 bases between. The TCR comes from a donor aged 40 or older with non-small cell lung cancer. V and J are TRBV6-1 and TRBJ1-1; D gene ambiguous. The sample comprised primary lung tumor tissue. CDR3 in amino acids: CASSGTPTEAFF. The CDR3 bases are TGTGCCAGCAGTGGTACCCCCACTGAAGCTTTCTTT.